The 19 T cell receptor beta chains presented below share a single source sample, sequenced in a study of cytomegalovirus exposure and HLA in healthy donors. In the PCR, 60 Vbeta and 13 Jbeta primers were used. The data were produced by immunoSEQ multiplex PCR, yet TCRdb's version contains in-frame clones alone and is incomplete. This sample yields around 150,000 clones, of which around 72% are seen a single time; 2.1% belongs to the top ten. The sequencing input was PBMCs. Receptors originate from a middle-aged man in good health and CMV-seronegative.

The chain recombines TRBV7-2 with TRBJ1-3; the D is unclear. The CDR3 has 15 amino acids. Germline V lookup: CDR1 SGHTA, CDR2 FQGNSA. Trimming removed 0 bases from V and 0 bases from J, with 6 bases in between. Here the CDR3 reads CASSLAADSGNTIYF. The CDR3 DNA is TGTGCCAGCAGCTTAGCGGCCGACTCTGGAAACACCATATATTTT. Full variable domain (rest looked up from reference TRBV7-2 and TRBJ1-3): GAGVSQSPSNKVTEKGKDVELRCDPISGHTALYWYRQSLGQGLEFLIYFQGNSAPDKSGLPSDRFSAERTGGSVSTLTIQRTQQEDSAVYLCASSLAADSGNTIYFGEGSWLTVV.

CDR3 residues: CASSVGGGASYNEQFF. The DNA of the CDR3 is TGTGCCAGCAGCGTAGGGGGGGGTGCGTCCTACAATGAGCAGTTCTTC. V usage is TRBV9 and J usage is TRBJ2-1; 7 bases are shared with TRBD2. CDR3 size: 16 residues. The V segment lost 0 bases and the J segment 1 base; nucleotides outside the gene matches: 4. The V gene's germline CDR1 is SGDLS and CDR2 YYNGEE.

The chain carries TRBV5-1 and TRBJ2-5; D remains unclear. Trimming left V 2 bases short and J 4 bases short, with 15 bases between. The CDR3 runs to 15 residues. The V gene's germline CDR1 is SGHRS and CDR2 YFSETQ. For the CDR3, the DNA is TGCGCCAGCAGCTTTGGCCAGTCAGAGCGAGAGACCCAGTACTTC. This sequence encodes CASSFGQSERETQYF.

The rearrangement joins TRBV9 to TRBJ2-1; D is ambiguous. Germline V gene lookup returns CDR1 SGDLS and CDR2 YYNGEE. The CDR3 sequence is 14 residues long. Trimming shortened V by 0 bases and J by 5 bases, and 9 bases separated the two germline ends. CDR3 in amino acids: CASSVEPGDNEQFF. As DNA, the CDR3 is TGTGCCAGCAGCGTAGAGCCCGGTGACAATGAGCAGTTCTTC.

The chain recombines TRBV28 with TRBJ1-3; 12 nucleotides agree with TRBD1. Per the germline V gene, CDR1 is MDHEN and CDR2 is SYDVKM. The CDR3 loop spans 13 amino acids. V lost 9 bases to trimming and J lost 10 bases; unmatched junction nucleotides: 7. DNA for the CDR3: TGTGCCAGTTCCGGGACAGGGGGCTTGACCATATATTTT. Encoded protein: CASSGTGGLTIYF.

The CDR3 protein is CASRAGRNEQFF. CDR3 sequence (DNA): TGCGCCAGCCGAGCAGGGCGGAATGAGCAGTTCTTC. V usage is TRBV5-1 and J usage is TRBJ2-1, with D perhaps matching TRBD1 (5 bases). The germline CDR1 and CDR2 sequences are SGHRS and YFSETQ. The CDR3 consists of 12 residues. V gave up 7 bases and J gave up 7 bases, with 12 bases separating them. The full variable domain, rest sourced from reference TRBV5-1 and TRBJ2-1, is KAGVTQTPRYLIKTRGQQVTLSCSPISGHRSVSWYQQTPGQGLQFLFEYFSETQRNKGNFPGRFSGRQFSNSRSEMNVSTLELGDSALYLCASRAGRNEQFFGPGTRLTVL.

This chain connects TRBV2 to TRBJ2-1; D might be TRBD2 (7 bases). Per germline, CDR1 SNHLY and CDR2 FYNNEI. This CDR3 contains 17 residues. Trimming removed 1 base at V and 2 bases at J, with 15 bases between. In nucleotides, the CDR3 is TGTGCCAGCAGTGAAGATCTTATGCGGGGGCCCTACAATGAGCAGTTCTTC. Translating gives CASSEDLMRGPYNEQFF. Based on the CDR3 plus reference TRBV2 and TRBJ2-1, the full variable domain is EPEVTQTPSHQVTQMGQEVILRCVPISNHLYFYWYRQILGQKVEFLVSFYNNEISEKSEIFDDQFSVERPDGSNFTLKIRSTKLEDSAMYFCASSEDLMRGPYNEQFFGPGTRLTVL.

This clone was recorded a few times. The chain employs TRBV15 and TRBJ1-1; TRBD1 aligns across 12 bases. CDR1 and CDR2 (germline): LNHNV, YYDKDF (reference sequence). The CDR3 has 17 amino acids. Germline trimming cut 3 bases from V and 8 bases from J; bases unmatched to any gene: 13. For the CDR3, the DNA is TGTGCCACCAGCAGGATGGGGACAGGGGGCCGAGGCATAGAAGCTTTCTTT. This sequence encodes CATSRMGTGGRGIEAFF.

This chain connects TRBV7-9 to TRBJ2-1; 11 nucleotides match TRBD1. The J segment lost 10 bases and the V segment lost 4 bases, leaving 6 bases of the junction unmatched. The CDR3 length is 14 residues. From germline, CDR1 is SEHNR and CDR2 FQNEAQ (reference sequence). The CDR3 DNA reads as TGTGCCAGCAGCTCGCCGGGACAGGGGGGAGAGCAGTTCTTC. This gives the protein CASSSPGQGGEQFF.

This clone was detected only once. The chain recombines TRBV7-2 with TRBJ1-5; D unclear. V shed 1 base and J shed 0 bases, with 10 bases lying between them. The germline V gene has CDR1 SGHTA and CDR2 FQGNSA. This CDR3 comprises 16 residues. CDR3 residues: CASSLEGGNSNQPQHF. The CDR3 DNA reads TGTGCCAGCAGCTTAGAGGGAGGCAATAGCAATCAGCCCCAGCATTTT.

The chain has TRBV27 and TRBJ1-5; 10 bases are a match to TRBD1. This CDR3 has 15 residues. With V trimmed by 6 bases and J by 3 bases, 5 bases remained unmatched. Germline V gives CDR1 MNHEY, CDR2 SMNVEV (reference sequence). The CDR3 loop reads CASRFGTGDNQPQHF. Here the CDR3 DNA reads TGTGCCAGCAGATTCGGGACAGGGGACAATCAGCCCCAGCATTTT.

V is TRBV28 and J is TRBJ2-5; 7 bases agree with TRBD1. CDR3 length equals 13 residues. V was clipped by 4 bases and J by 5 bases; unmatched bases: 4. Per germline, CDR1 MDHEN and CDR2 SYDVKM. CDR3 loop: CASSYDRVETQYF. Written as DNA, the CDR3 is TGTGCCAGCAGTTATGACAGGGTCGAGACCCAGTACTTC.

The chain carries TRBV5-1 and TRBJ2-3; D ambiguous. In germline, CDR1 is SGHRS, CDR2 YFSETQ. Trimming pared 5 bases from V and 0 bases from J, leaving 10 bases between. The CDR3 is 14 residues long. The CDR3 bases are TGCGCCAGCAGGTGGGCTATTAGCACAGATACGCAGTATTTT. It translates to CASRWAISTDTQYF.

The chain recombines TRBV5-4 with TRBJ2-5, with D tentatively TRBD2 (5 bases). The CDR3 is 16 amino acids. Trimming shortened V by 3 bases and J by 4 bases, and 19 bases separated the two germline ends. The germline V gene has CDR1 SGHNT and CDR2 YYREEE (reference sequence). The CDR3 is CASSSEGVRWAETQYF. DNA for the CDR3: TGTGCCAGCAGCTCTGAGGGAGTACGGTGGGCAGAGACCCAGTACTTC.

CDR3: CASSLGQWETQYF. In nucleotides, the CDR3 is TGCGCCAGCAGCTTGGGACAGTGGGAGACCCAGTACTTC. This chain links TRBV5-1 with TRBJ2-5, with D maybe TRBD1 (5 bases). The V end was cut by 0 bases, the J end by 5 bases, with 8 bases between. The CDR3 is 13 amino acids. The germline CDR1 and CDR2 sequences are SGHRS and YFSETQ.

This sequence joins TRBV9 and TRBJ1-2, with D possibly TRBD1 on 5 matching bases. CDR3 size: 15 residues. Germline V gives CDR1 SGDLS, CDR2 YYNGEE. V shed 0 bases and J shed 0 bases, with 9 bases lying between them. The CDR3 here is CASSVEQDTNYGYTF. CDR3 DNA: TGTGCCAGCAGCGTAGAGCAGGACACTAACTATGGCTACACCTTC.

This clone was counted once. V and J are TRBV4-1 and TRBJ2-3; possible D gene TRBD1, 5 bases. Germline-derived CDR1 and CDR2 are MGHRA and YSYEKL. V was trimmed by 4 bases and J by 2 bases, leaving 10 bases between them. The CDR3 covers 14 residues. The CDR3 loop is CASSRWGPTDTQYF. CDR3 DNA sequence: TGCGCCAGCAGCCGCTGGGGCCCCACAGATACGCAGTATTTT.

The rearrangement uses TRBV27 and TRBJ2-7; 9 bases fit TRBD2. The germline V gene encodes CDR1 MNHEY and CDR2 SMNVEV (reference sequence). The CDR3 consists of 14 residues. Germline trimming cut 6 bases from V and 7 bases from J; bases unmatched to any gene: 10. The CDR3 bases are TGTGCCAGCAGCCCGACTAGCGGAGTTCTGGAGCAGTACTTC. Translation gives CASSPTSGVLEQYF.

The table lists this clone with a few counts. The V gene is TRBV5-8, the J gene TRBJ2-3; D gene uncertain. With 2 bases removed from V and 0 bases from J, the gap between germline ends came to 10 bases. This CDR3 spans 15 amino acids. Looked up from germline, CDR1 is SGHTS and CDR2 is YDEGEE. The CDR3 DNA reads TGTGCCAGCAGCTTATTACCAACTAGCACAGATACGCAGTATTTT. Protein: CASSLLPTSTDTQYF.